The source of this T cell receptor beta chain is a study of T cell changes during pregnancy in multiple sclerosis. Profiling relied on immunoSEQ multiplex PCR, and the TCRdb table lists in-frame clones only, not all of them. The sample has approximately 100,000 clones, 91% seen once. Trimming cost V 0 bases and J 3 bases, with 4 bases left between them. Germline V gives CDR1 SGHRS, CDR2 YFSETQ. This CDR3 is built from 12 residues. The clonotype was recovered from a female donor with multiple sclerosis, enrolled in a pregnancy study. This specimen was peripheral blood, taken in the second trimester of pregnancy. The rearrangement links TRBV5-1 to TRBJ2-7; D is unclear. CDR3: CASSLGHYEQYF. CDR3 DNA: TGCGCCAGCAGCTTGGGTCACTACGAGCAGTACTTC.